The rows below give T cell receptor beta chains drawn from one sample of a study of T-cell reconstitution after alpha-beta-depleted transplantation in children. MiXCR was run by TCRdb on the PCR reads, yielding one entry per CDR3 protein. Here the sample spans some 300,000 distinct CDR3 sequences, over 7% being singletons. The sample here was peripheral blood, taken 360 days after TCRalphabeta/CD19-depleted stem cell transplant. These receptors originate from a female patient aged 2 to 10 who had a stem cell transplant for Fanconi anemia, so the T cells may come from the graft donor. Both conserved end residues are part of each CDR3. Fields, in order: clone size, V gene, D gene, J gene, CDR3 DNA, CDR3 protein. A D gene is named only where the DNA matches it firmly. The size field is filled for only some rows; it gives once, few, many or a size class.

size: -
V: TRBV14
D: -
J: TRBJ2-7
DNA: TGTGCCAGCAGCCACCGGACTTTGTTCAACGAGCAGTACTTC
CDR3: CASSHRTLFNEQYF

size: few
V: TRBV18
D: TRBD1
J: TRBJ1-3
DNA: TGTGCCAGCTCTGTATCATCACAGGGGACTGGAAACACCATATATTTT
CDR3: CASSVSSQGTGNTIYF

size: -
V: TRBV5-1
D: TRBD1
J: TRBJ1-3
DNA: TGCGCCAGCAGTCTAGTGGGGACAGCTGGAAACACCATATATTTT
CDR3: CASSLVGTAGNTIYF

size: -
V: TRBV6-1
D: -
J: TRBJ2-3
DNA: TGTGCCAGCAGTGTTGCGGGGCCCCCAGATACGCAGTATTTT
CDR3: CASSVAGPPDTQYF

size: many
V: TRBV4-3
D: TRBD1
J: TRBJ2-1
DNA: TGCGCCAGCAGCCACCCCCCGGGACAGGGGGCTTCCAATGAGCAGTTCTTC
CDR3: CASSHPPGQGASNEQFF

size: many
V: TRBV20-1
D: TRBD2
J: TRBJ2-2
DNA: TGCAGTGCTAGAGGCGGGGGAGGGACCGGGGAGCTGTTTTTT
CDR3: CSARGGGGTGELFF

size: few
V: TRBV30
D: -
J: TRBJ2-2
DNA: TGTGCCTGGAGTTCGTCGTCTTTCGGGGAGCTGTTTTTT
CDR3: CAWSSSSFGELFF

size: many
V: TRBV12-3/TRBV12-4
D: TRBD1
J: TRBJ1-1
DNA: TGTGCCAGCAGTTTGACGACAGGGCGGACTGAAGCTTTCTTT
CDR3: CASSLTTGRTEAFF

size: many
V: TRBV20-1
D: -
J: TRBJ2-2
DNA: TGCAGTGCTAGATTTGGGGTTAGGGAGCTGTTTTTT
CDR3: CSARFGVRELFF

size: few
V: TRBV28
D: -
J: TRBJ2-1
DNA: TGTGCCAGCAGTTTTCTTGAGAGGGTCGTGGCCGTAGACAATGAGCAGTTCTTC
CDR3: CASSFLERVVAVDNEQFF

size: many
V: TRBV7-2
D: -
J: TRBJ1-5
DNA: TGTGCCAGCAGCTTAAGTAGGGGTGGGCAGCCCCAGCATTTT
CDR3: CASSLSRGGQPQHF

size: -
V: TRBV12-3/TRBV12-4
D: -
J: TRBJ1-5
DNA: TGTGCCAGCAGTCGTACGGGGAACGGCAATCAGCCCCAGCATTTT
CDR3: CASSRTGNGNQPQHF

size: many
V: TRBV20-1
D: TRBD2
J: TRBJ2-2
DNA: TGCAGTGCCCGCAGCGGGGCGAACACCGGGGAGCTGTTTTTT
CDR3: CSARSGANTGELFF

size: -
V: TRBV6-1
D: TRBD1
J: TRBJ1-6
DNA: TGTGCCATCTCCGAGACGACAGGGGATAATTCACCCCTCCACTTT
CDR3: CAISETTGDNSPLHF